The T cell receptor beta chain described here comes from a study of blood T cell dynamics during melanoma immunotherapy. Study findings and constraints: The study could not tell melanoma-specific clones from general immune activation.

This clone was seen once. Its antigen is still unknown. As to time point: pre-treatment baseline. Clones were sequenced by immunoSEQ multiplex PCR, and TCRdb holds only the in-frame ones, with some missing. The table includes about 6,700 clones, 65% to 85% detected once. The sample consisted of blood, taken from a patient treated with checkpoint blockade. This TCR was recovered from a human donor with melanoma. Some clones in this sample may be carry-over from other donors' samples.

The CDR3 sequence is CASSLEQGATDTQYF. Written as DNA, the CDR3 is TGTGCCAGCAGCTTGGAGCAGGGGGCAACAGATACGCAGTATTTT. This chain connects TRBV5-6 to TRBJ2-3; the match to TRBD1 covers 8 bases. V shed 0 bases, J shed 3 bases, and the junction held 3 bases outside the gene matches. CDR3 length: 15 residues. Germline loops: CDR1 SGHDT, CDR2 YYEEEE.